Below, 19 T cell receptor beta chains from the same sample are listed, as sequenced in a study of cytomegalovirus exposure and HLA in healthy donors. Amplification used 60 Vbeta primers and 13 Jbeta primers. Sequenced by immunoSEQ multiplex PCR; TCRdb stores in-frame clones only, minus some. The table lists around 150,000 clones, less than 80% of them singletons. The sequencing input was PBMCs. The receptors come from a middle-aged man in good health and CMV-seronegative.

The chain employs TRBV7-2 and TRBJ2-5; 10 nucleotides line up with TRBD2. V dropped 5 bases and J dropped 5; count of bases not matched to a gene: 14. Germline V gene sequence: CDR1 SGHTA, CDR2 FQGNSA. The CDR3 has 17 residues. DNA for the CDR3: TGTGCCAGCAGCCTCGCGGCTAGCGGGGGAGGCGGGGAGACCCAGTACTTC. This codes for CASSLAASGGGGETQYF.

V usage is TRBV7-9 and J usage is TRBJ2-1, with 8 nucleotides matching TRBD2. This CDR3 contains 14 residues. J was trimmed by 5 bases and V by 4 bases; bases with no gene match: 4. Germline values: CDR1 SEHNR, CDR2 FQNEAQ (reference sequence). This CDR3 is CASSSPGGDNEQFF. The CDR3, as DNA: TGTGCCAGCAGCTCGCCGGGGGGGGACAATGAGCAGTTCTTC.

The J gene is TRBJ1-1, the V gene TRBV6-1; TRBD1 matches 7 bases. Germline V gene sequence: CDR1 MNHNS, CDR2 SASEGT. V was clipped by 3 bases and J by 5 bases; unmatched bases: 3. The CDR3 sequence is 13 residues long. CDR3 amino acids: CASSDRGWTEAFF. The CDR3 region has the DNA TGTGCCAGCAGTGACAGGGGGTGGACTGAAGCTTTCTTT.

The genes are TRBV5-4 and TRBJ1-1; TRBD1 matches 11 bases. The germline gives CDR1 SGHNT, CDR2 YYREEE (reference sequence). V lost 4 bases and J lost 5; bases outside the gene matches: 7. CDR3 length: 15 residues. Here the CDR3 reads CASSKGTGGRTEAFF. The CDR3 coding sequence is TGTGCCAGCAGCAAAGGGACAGGGGGTAGGACTGAAGCTTTCTTT.

This clone was recorded only once. The chain is built from TRBV11-2 and TRBJ1-6, with D maybe TRBD1 (6 bases). Trimming removed 5 bases at V and 8 bases at J, with 16 bases between. This CDR3 has 15 amino acids. The germline V gene has CDR1 SGHAT and CDR2 FQNNGV. The CDR3 sequence: CASSQKPGHYSPLHF. The CDR3 DNA reads as TGTGCCAGCAGCCAAAAACCGGGACACTATTCACCCCTCCACTTT.

This clone was picked up a small number of times. This sequence joins TRBV6-1 and TRBJ2-7; tentative D call: TRBD1 (6 bases). The germline CDR1 and CDR2 sequences are MNHNS and SASEGT. The V end was cut by 7 bases, the J end by 4 bases, with 14 bases between. The CDR3 loop spans 13 amino acids. The CDR3 spells CASKDGQGYEQYF. CDR3 DNA: TGTGCCAGCAAAGACGGCCAGGGGTACGAGCAGTACTTC.

On this clone: A junction end diverges from the germline sequence, so it may reflect a read error. The chain links TRBV14 to TRBJ1-6; D unresolved. The CDR3 loop spans 15 amino acids. Germline CDR1 SGHDN, CDR2 FVKESK. CDR3 nucleotides: TGTGCCAGCAGTCAAGACATAGGGAGCAATTCACCCCTCCACTTT. Translation gives CASSQDIGSNSPLHF.

This clone was counted only a few times. CDR3 protein: CASRTGTGAGNTIYF. Here the CDR3 DNA reads TGTGCCAGCAGAACCGGGACAGGGGCTGGAAACACCATATATTTT. This chain uses TRBV6-5 with TRBJ1-3; TRBD1 aligns across 10 bases. J was trimmed by 2 bases and V by 6 bases; bases with no gene match: 4. Germline-derived CDR1 and CDR2 are MNHEY and SVGAGI. This CDR3 spans 15 amino acids.

J is TRBJ1-4 and V is TRBV27; a possible D gene is TRBD1 (5 bases). From germline, CDR1 is MNHEY and CDR2 SMNVEV (reference sequence). This CDR3 is built from 14 residues. V was clipped by 5 bases and J by 6 bases, with 13 bases between them. The CDR3 protein is CASSPLTDHEKLFF. The CDR3 nucleotides read TGTGCCAGCAGTCCCTTGACAGATCATGAAAAACTGTTTTTT.

This clone showed up just a few times. The J gene is TRBJ1-5, the V gene TRBV30, with D tentatively TRBD1 (6 bases). Trimming pared 5 bases from V and 5 bases from J, leaving 13 bases between. The germline V gene has CDR1 GTSNPN and CDR2 SVGIG (reference sequence). CDR3 length: 13 residues. CDR3 bases: TGTGCCTGGGGAACAGGGATGGATCAGCCCCAGCATTTT. This gives the protein CAWGTGMDQPQHF. The entire variable domain, with the rest obtained from reference TRBV30 and TRBJ1-5, is as follows: SQTIHQWPATLVQPVGSPLSLECTVEGTSNPNLYWYRQAAGRGLQLLFYSVGIGQISSEVPQNLSASRPQDRQFILSSKKLLLSDSGFYLCAWGTGMDQPQHFGDGTRLSIL.

The J gene is TRBJ2-3, the V gene TRBV27; D is undetermined. Trimming removed 3 bases at V and 4 bases at J, with 11 bases between. Germline V lookup: CDR1 MNHEY, CDR2 SMNVEV (reference sequence). This CDR3 comprises 14 residues. The CDR3 DNA reads TGTGCCAGCAGTTTTAGAACTACCCCAGATACGCAGTATTTT. Translating gives CASSFRTTPDTQYF.

This clone has only a few counts. This chain joins TRBV19 and TRBJ2-7, with D possibly matching TRBD1 (6 bases). The CDR3 is 12 amino acids. Germline values: CDR1 LNHDA, CDR2 SQIVND (reference sequence). The V end lost 5 bases, the J end lost 3 bases, and 8 bases lay between the germline ends. CDR3 in DNA: TGTGCCAGTAGTGGACAGCTCTACGAGCAGTACTTC. It translates to CASSGQLYEQYF.

The V call is TRBV2, the J call TRBJ1-5, with 7 nucleotides matching TRBD1. The length of the CDR3 is 14 residues. Germline assignment: CDR1 SNHLY and CDR2 FYNNEI. The junction had 8 bases not matched to a gene; V was cut back by 6 bases and J by 6 bases. The CDR3 DNA reads TGTGCCAGCAGCGCCACAGGGGTAAGTCAGCCCCAGCATTTT. Translation gives CASSATGVSQPQHF.

This chain uses TRBV5-6 with TRBJ1-1, with 9 bases identical to TRBD1. The CDR3 is 17 amino acids. Germline assignment: CDR1 SGHDT and CDR2 YYEEEE. V shed 3 bases and J 4 bases; nucleotides not matched to a gene: 13. The CDR3: CASSWGTGRVVRTEAFF. In DNA form, the CDR3 reads TGTGCCAGCAGCTGGGGGACAGGGCGAGTAGTACGCACTGAAGCTTTCTTT.

The chain links TRBV4-1 to TRBJ1-1; no clear D. CDR1 and CDR2 (germline): MGHRA, YSYEKL. This CDR3 is built from 11 residues. V lost 5 bases, J lost 5 bases, and 6 bases lay in between. The CDR3 DNA is TGCGCCAGCAGCGACGGGACTGAAGCTTTCTTT. This gives the protein CASSDGTEAFF.

The chain combines TRBV7-2 with TRBJ1-6; tentative D call: TRBD1 (5 bases). With 6 bases removed from V and 6 bases from J, the gap between germline ends came to 15 bases. CDR3 length: 15 amino acids. Germline lookup yields CDR1 SGHTA and CDR2 FQGNSA. The CDR3 nucleotides read TGTGCCAGCAGTCAACAGGTAGTGGCTAATTCACCCCTCCACTTT. Residues: CASSQQVVANSPLHF.

The V gene is TRBV5-1, the J gene TRBJ2-5; weak D call: TRBD2 (5 bases). Germline CDR1 SGHRS, CDR2 YFSETQ. The CDR3 length is 11 residues. Trimming left V 7 bases short and J 3 bases short, with 7 bases between. CDR3 DNA: TGCGCCAGCCGGGGAGAAGAGACCCAGTACTTC. Its protein is CASRGEETQYF.

The chain joins TRBV5-6 to TRBJ2-7, with a weak D call TRBD2 (5 bases). V lost 1 base to trimming and J lost 4 bases, with 12 bases between them. Germline V lookup: CDR1 SGHDT, CDR2 YYEEEE. This CDR3 is 14 amino acids long. The CDR3 nucleotides read TGTGCCAGCAGCTTGCTACGGGGTTCATACGAGCAGTACTTC. Translating gives CASSLLRGSYEQYF.

This sequence joins TRBV11-2 and TRBJ2-2, with D tentatively TRBD2 (5 bases). There are 15 residues in the CDR3. Trimming left V 4 bases short and J 6 bases short, with 15 bases between. Germline V lookup: CDR1 SGHAT, CDR2 FQNNGV. CDR3 in DNA: TGTGCCAGCAGCTCCTTTTGGCACGGGGCCGGGGAGCTGTTTTTT. Its protein is CASSSFWHGAGELFF.